This TCR beta chain was retrieved from a study of B cell selection in AIRE deficiency. Libraries were prepared by immunoSEQ multiplex PCR; TCRdb keeps only in-frame clonotypes and omits some of them. The sample lists 20,000 to 25,000 clones; roughly 97% were seen once. Sorting defined conventional CD4 T cells as CD4+CD127+. Sample: conventional CD4+ T cells sorted from PBMCs. The TCR originated in a human donor with AIRE deficiency.

DNA for the CDR3: TGTGCCAGCTCACTGAATAGCGGGAGGGGAACAGATACGCAGTATTTT. Its translation: CASSLNSGRGTDTQYF. V gene TRBV18 combines with J gene TRBJ2-3, with 11 bases identical to TRBD2. The CDR3 totals 16 residues. After removal of 4 bases from V and 3 bases from J, the junction contained 6 bases not matched to a gene. Germline V lookup: CDR1 KGHSH, CDR2 LQKENI.